One sample yielded the 19 T cell receptor beta chains listed below, sequenced in a study of technical replicates of blood from several donors. Profiled with immunoSEQ multiplex PCR; TCRdb holds only in-frame clones, not every one. The sample carries over 70,000 clones, 90% to 98% recorded once. Source material: T cells isolated from PBMCs. The origin of the receptors is a human donor in good health.

The rearrangement joins TRBV29-1 to TRBJ2-1, with TRBD2 identical over 7 bases. The V and J ends lost 8 bases and 9 bases, in that order; junction bases with no gene match: 16. The V gene's germline CDR1 is SQVTM and CDR2 ANQGSEA. This CDR3 region has 14 residues. The CDR3 loop reads CSLSTGSGVSEQFF. The CDR3 region has the DNA TGCAGCCTATCCACCGGGAGCGGGGTAAGTGAGCAGTTCTTC.

The gene calls are TRBV21-1 and TRBJ2-7; the table's D call, TRBD1, has no DNA check behind it. TRBV21-1 is assigned pseudogene status. The CDR3 contains 15 residues. DNA of the CDR3: TGTGCCCGGGCCCCCATGGGGACAGGGCCCTACGAGCAGTACTTC. It specifies CARAPMGTGPYEQYF.

This chain joins TRBV4-1 and TRBJ2-7; D is perhaps TRBD2 (6 bases). CDR1 is MGHRA, CDR2 YSYEKL, per germline. Deletions cut 4 bases from V and 2 bases from J, with 15 bases between. CDR3 length equals 15 residues. The CDR3 bases are TGCGCCAGCAGCCCTTCTAGCGACGGAACCTACGAGCAGTACTTC. This gives the protein CASSPSSDGTYEQYF.

The chain combines TRBV5-1 with TRBJ1-2, with a tentative D call TRBD1 (6 bases). The CDR3 is made up of 15 amino acids. Deletions cut 4 bases from V and 3 bases from J, with 16 bases between. Germline CDR1 reads SGHRS; CDR2 reads YFSETQ. CDR3 in DNA: TGCGCCAGCAGCGGGACACCTCCCTCCTACTATGGCTACACCTTC. Amino acids: CASSGTPPSYYGYTF.

V gene TRBV2 combines with J gene TRBJ2-6, with a weak D call TRBD2 (7 bases). The CDR3 is made up of 15 amino acids. Germline lookup yields CDR1 SNHLY and CDR2 FYNNEI. Between the trimmed V and J ends, which lost 10 bases and 1 base, there was a span of 14 bases. The DNA for the CDR3 is TGTGCCACCACGGGGGGCAGGTCTGGGGCCAACGTCCTGACTTTC. Its translation is CATTGGRSGANVLTF.

This chain connects TRBV27 to TRBJ2-7, with a possible D match to TRBD1 (5 bases). This CDR3 has 12 residues. Germline CDR1 MNHEY, CDR2 SMNVEV (reference sequence). Deletions cut 3 bases from V and 3 bases from J, with 6 bases between. This CDR3 reads CASSFDSYEQYF. The CDR3 DNA sequence: TGTGCCAGCAGTTTCGACAGCTACGAGCAGTACTTC.

The chain recombines TRBV6-5 with TRBJ2-7, with D possibly matching TRBD2 (6 bases). This CDR3 contains 14 residues. CDR1 and CDR2 from the germline V gene are MNHEY and SVGAGI. Trimming stripped 2 bases from V and 3 bases from J, with 11 bases between. CDR3 residues: CASSYTAAGYEQYF. In DNA, the CDR3 is TGTGCCAGCAGTTACACGGCAGCGGGCTACGAGCAGTACTTC.

The V gene is TRBV29-1, the J gene TRBJ1-2; D is perhaps TRBD1 (6 bases). The germline V gene has CDR1 SQVTM and CDR2 ANQGSEA. The ends were cut back, 6 bases at V and 3 bases at J, with 20 bases in the middle. CDR3 size: 15 residues. The CDR3 nucleotides are TGCAGCGTCTCTCCCGATCTGGGGGCCTACTATGGCTACACCTTC. Its translation: CSVSPDLGAYYGYTF.

The chain links TRBV4-1 to TRBJ2-5; 7 bases map to TRBD1. Germline lookup yields CDR1 MGHRA and CDR2 YSYEKL. The CDR3 length is 14 residues. Trimming at V came to 4 bases and at J to 3 bases, leaving 5 bases not matched to a gene. The chain's CDR3 is CASSLQGKKETQYF. Here the CDR3 DNA reads TGCGCCAGCAGCCTACAGGGGAAGAAAGAGACCCAGTACTTC.

The V gene is TRBV5-4, the J gene TRBJ2-1; D is perhaps TRBD1 (5 bases). V was cut by 5 bases and J by 9 bases, with 9 bases left in between. Germline V gives CDR1 SGHNT, CDR2 YYREEE (reference sequence). The CDR3 spans 11 residues. CDR3: CASSSGIEQFF. Here the CDR3 DNA reads TGTGCCAGCAGTTCAGGGATTGAGCAGTTCTTC.

V and J are TRBV7-2 and TRBJ1-6, with TRBD1 identical over 9 bases. J gave up 8 bases and V 5 bases, and 7 bases lay outside the gene matches. CDR1 is SGHTA and CDR2 is FQGNSA in the germline V gene. The length of the CDR3 is 15 residues. The CDR3: CASSEAGQGYSPLHF. In DNA form, the CDR3 reads TGTGCCAGCAGCGAGGCGGGACAGGGATATTCACCCCTCCACTTT.

The chain combines TRBV5-1 with TRBJ1-2; no reliable D call. The germline gives CDR1 SGHRS, CDR2 YFSETQ. This CDR3 is 14 amino acids long. The V and J ends lost 0 bases and 6 bases respectively, with 12 bases between them. The CDR3 spells CASSLDGVENGYTF. Written as DNA, the CDR3 is TGCGCCAGCAGCTTGGACGGGGTTGAGAATGGCTACACCTTC. Full variable domain (missing parts from reference TRBV5-1 and TRBJ1-2): KAGVTQTPRYLIKTRGQQVTLSCSPISGHRSVSWYQQTPGQGLQFLFEYFSETQRNKGNFPGRFSGRQFSNSRSEMNVSTLELGDSALYLCASSLDGVENGYTFGSGTRLTVV.

The rearrangement links TRBV2 to TRBJ2-2, with 12 bases that match TRBD2. Germline lookup yields CDR1 SNHLY and CDR2 FYNNEI. The V segment lost 6 bases and the J segment 4 bases; nucleotides outside the gene matches: 3. The CDR3 is 15 amino acids. The CDR3 DNA reads as TGTGCCAGCAGGGCTAGCGGGAGGGCCACCGGGGAGCTGTTTTTT. Protein sequence: CASRASGRATGELFF.

This chain uses TRBV9 with TRBJ2-3, with 8 bases aligning to TRBD1. The germline V gene has CDR1 SGDLS and CDR2 YYNGEE. J lost 2 bases, V lost 4 bases, and 6 bases had no gene match. The CDR3 totals 15 residues. The CDR3 DNA sequence: TGTGCCAGCAGCTATACAGGGGGACTCACAGATACGCAGTATTTT. Translated, it gives CASSYTGGLTDTQYF.

This clone was seen just once. The chain combines TRBV5-1 with TRBJ1-2, with D tentatively TRBD1 (6 bases). This CDR3 is built from 14 residues. Per germline, CDR1 SGHRS and CDR2 YFSETQ. Trimming took off 6 bases at V and 4 bases at J, with 16 bases between the two ends. In DNA form, the CDR3 reads TGCGCCAGCAAGGTCGAACAGGGCGGCTATGGCTACACCTTC. Translated: CASKVEQGGYGYTF. Full variable domain (remainder filled in from reference TRBV5-1 and TRBJ1-2): KAGVTQTPRYLIKTRGQQVTLSCSPISGHRSVSWYQQTPGQGLQFLFEYFSETQRNKGNFPGRFSGRQFSNSRSEMNVSTLELGDSALYLCASKVEQGGYGYTFGSGTRLTVV.

The chain combines TRBV9 with TRBJ1-6; TRBD1 aligns across 10 bases. Germline CDR1 is SGDLS and CDR2 is YYNGEE. The V segment lost 1 base and the J segment 12 bases; nucleotides outside the gene matches: 10. The CDR3 is made up of 16 amino acids. The CDR3 DNA follows: TGTGCCAGCAGCGTACGACCGGGACAGGGGATAGAACCCCTCCACTTT. The encoded protein is CASSVRPGQGIEPLHF.

The chain couples TRBV30 to TRBJ1-3, with D possibly being TRBD1 (6 bases). The CDR3 is 11 residues long. V gave up 0 bases and J gave up 14 bases, with 11 bases separating them. Germline values: CDR1 GTSNPN, CDR2 SVGIG (reference sequence). DNA for the CDR3: TGTGCCTGGAGTGTTACAGACAGGCTATATTTT. Encoded protein: CAWSVTDRLYF.

The chain couples TRBV15 to TRBJ2-5; maybe TRBD1 (6 bases). The CDR3 consists of 15 residues. The germline CDR1 and CDR2 sequences are LNHNV and YYDKDF (reference sequence). The V end lost 1 base, the J end lost 5 bases, and 14 bases lay between the germline ends. CDR3 sequence reads: CATSRVLRGMETQYF. CDR3 coding DNA: TGTGCCACCAGCAGAGTACTGAGGGGGATGGAGACCCAGTACTTC. Supplemented by reference TRBV15 and TRBJ2-5, the full variable domain reads DAMVIQNPRYQVTQFGKPVTLSCSQTLNHNVMYWYQQKSSQAPKLLFHYYDKDFNNEADTPDNFQSRRPNTSFCFLDIRSPGLGDTAMYLCATSRVLRGMETQYFGPGTRLLVL.

V gene TRBV5-4 combines with J gene TRBJ1-2; 7 bases are shared with TRBD1. This CDR3 has 16 amino acids. Per the germline V gene, CDR1 is SGHNT and CDR2 is YYREEE (reference sequence). The ends lost 6 bases at V and 0 bases at J; junction bases unmatched: 11. The CDR3 reads CASTGTAVLPNYGYTF. The DNA of the CDR3 is TGTGCCAGCACCGGGACAGCCGTACTTCCTAACTATGGCTACACCTTC.